These 31 T cell receptor beta chains were all obtained from the same sample, sequenced in a study of T cell repertoires in cytomegalovirus infection. No antigen has been assigned to these receptors. TCRdb re-called the reads with MiXCR, one entry per CDR3 protein. The sample includes 640,000 or so distinct CDR3 sequences, around a third seen only once; the top ten take 15% to 20%. The specimen comprised cultured PBMCs, sampled from culture after CMV antigen stimulation. The receptors derive from a human donor in good health (CMV status not recorded). Some clones in this sample may be carry-over from other donors' samples.

This sequence joins TRBV6-2 or TRBV6-3 and TRBJ2-3; a weak D match, TRBD1 (6 bases). Germline CDR1 reads MNHEY; CDR2 reads SVGEGT. The length of the CDR3 is 16 residues. The V and J ends lost 6 bases and 0 bases respectively, with 16 bases between them. CDR3 amino acids: CASSPLTGPSTDTQYF. The CDR3 nucleotides read TGTGCCAGCAGCCCCCTTACAGGGCCTAGCACAGATACGCAGTATTTT.

In this sample, this clonotype turned up once. This rearrangement joins TRBV4-1 to TRBJ1-3, with D maybe TRBD1 (5 bases). Trimming removed 2 bases from V and 3 bases from J, with 8 bases in between. The length of the CDR3 is 14 residues. Germline loops: CDR1 MGHRA, CDR2 YSYEKL. The chain's CDR3 is CASSQQGFGNTIYF. In nucleotides, the CDR3 is TGCGCCAGCAGCCAACAGGGATTTGGAAACACCATATATTTT.

V is TRBV6-5 and J is TRBJ1-1; possibly TRBD1 for D (5 bases). Germline V gene lookup returns CDR1 MNHEY and CDR2 SVGAGI. The CDR3 extends over 15 amino acids. V lost 0 bases and J lost 3, with 11 bases in between. The CDR3 bases are TGTGCCAGCAGTTACTCGAAATTGGGGGACACTGAAGCTTTCTTT. This codes for CASSYSKLGDTEAFF.

The chain uses TRBV5-1 and TRBJ2-3; a weak D match, TRBD1 (6 bases). CDR3 length: 15 residues. V lost 3 bases to trimming and J lost 4 bases, with 15 bases between them. Germline assignment: CDR1 SGHRS and CDR2 YFSETQ. The chain's CDR3 is CASSSAVQGSDTQYF. The CDR3 DNA reads TGCGCCAGCAGCTCGGCGGTACAGGGTTCAGATACGCAGTATTTT.

This sequence joins TRBV11-2 and TRBJ1-1; possibly TRBD1 for D (5 bases). The germline V and J ends were trimmed by 1 base and 5 bases, with 14 bases remaining between them. Germline values: CDR1 SGHAT, CDR2 FQNNGV. The CDR3 has 15 amino acids. For the CDR3, the DNA is TGTGCCAGCAGCTTAGTGGTACGGGGGGATACTGAAGCTTTCTTT. Protein sequence: CASSLVVRGDTEAFF.

There are a few counts of this clonotype. This sequence joins TRBV6-1 and TRBJ2-1; no reliable D call. Germline-derived CDR1 and CDR2 are MNHNS and SASEGT. The ends were cut back, 2 bases at V and 8 bases at J, with 7 bases in the middle. This CDR3 spans 12 amino acids. CDR3 in amino acids: CASSEYRDEQFF. Here the CDR3 DNA reads TGTGCCAGCAGTGAATACCGGGATGAGCAGTTCTTC.

This clonotype was observed a handful of times. This chain connects TRBV19 to TRBJ2-3; a weak D match, TRBD1 (5 bases). This CDR3 spans 15 amino acids. V was pared by 2 bases and J by 5 bases, with 14 bases between. Per germline, CDR1 LNHDA and CDR2 SQIVND (reference sequence). CDR3 protein: CASSISQGRGDTQYF. The CDR3 bases are TGTGCCAGTAGTATATCTCAGGGAAGAGGAGATACGCAGTATTTT.

This clonotype was recorded at least ten times. The V call is TRBV7-4, the J call TRBJ1-3, with D uncertain. Trimming took off 7 bases at V and 0 bases at J, with 13 bases between the two ends. Germline V CDR1 and CDR2: SGHVT, SQSDAQ. The CDR3 is made up of 15 amino acids. CDR3 amino acids: CASIPRWSSGNTIYF. CDR3 DNA: TGTGCCAGCATCCCCAGGTGGTCCTCTGGAAACACCATATATTTT.

V is TRBV29-1 and J is TRBJ1-1; no clear D. V was trimmed by 4 bases and J by 0 bases, leaving 6 bases between them. The CDR3 spans 12 residues. Germline V gene lookup returns CDR1 SQVTM and CDR2 ANQGSEA. The DNA of the CDR3 is TGCAGCGTTGTCTCCATGAACACTGAAGCTTTCTTT. It translates to CSVVSMNTEAFF.

V and J are TRBV10-3 and TRBJ2-5; 10 nucleotides align to TRBD2. V shed 10 bases and J 5 bases; nucleotides not matched to a gene: 16. This CDR3 contains 16 residues. The germline gives CDR1 ENHRY, CDR2 SYGVKD. The CDR3 sequence: CATWGASGGPGETQYF. CDR3 DNA: TGTGCCACCTGGGGCGCTAGCGGGGGACCCGGGGAGACCCAGTACTTC.

In its sample, this clonotype was seen many times. V gene TRBV7-2 combines with J gene TRBJ1-2; tentatively, D is TRBD1 (5 bases). This CDR3 spans 14 amino acids. From germline, CDR1 is SGHTA and CDR2 FQGNSA. V was trimmed by 2 bases and J by 3 bases, leaving 10 bases between them. CDR3 DNA: TGTGCCAGCAGCTTACGGGGCAGACACTATGGCTACACCTTC. It translates to CASSLRGRHYGYTF.

As to this clonotype: Compared with germline, one end of the junction differs, possibly owing to a read error. This chain connects TRBV4-1 to TRBJ2-3; 8 bases are shared with TRBD2. CDR1 and CDR2 (germline): MGHRA, YSYEKL. This CDR3 region has 17 residues. The CDR3 spells CASSHSPASGRVNTQYF. In DNA, the CDR3 is TGTGCCAGCAGCCACTCCCCGGCCAGCGGGAGAGTGAATACGCAGTATTTT.

The chain has TRBV6-6 and TRBJ2-1, with D possibly being TRBD1 or TRBD2 (7 bases each). Trimming removed 10 bases at V and 5 bases at J, with 21 bases between. Germline CDR1 and CDR2: MNHNY and SVGAGI (reference sequence). CDR3 length equals 15 residues. The CDR3 DNA reads TGTGCCACCTCAGGGGGGGTAGGAGTCCACAATGAGCAGTTCTTC. Its translation: CATSGGVGVHNEQFF.

This chain links TRBV3-1 with TRBJ2-3; D is undetermined. CDR1 and CDR2 from the germline V gene are LGHDT and YNNKEL (reference sequence). V lost 0 bases to trimming and J lost 2 bases, with 3 bases between them. The CDR3 consists of 13 residues. CDR3 sequence (DNA): TGTGCCAGCAGCCAAGACGCCACAGATACGCAGTATTTT. Protein: CASSQDATDTQYF.

This clonotype has just a few counts. The V call is TRBV10-3, the J call TRBJ2-1; TRBD2 matches 8 bases. Per germline, CDR1 ENHRY and CDR2 SYGVKD. The length of the CDR3 is 15 residues. V shed 2 bases, J shed 9 bases, and the junction held 9 bases outside the gene matches. This CDR3 is CAISEAVSGNVEQFF. The CDR3, as DNA: TGTGCCATCAGTGAGGCGGTTAGCGGGAACGTTGAGCAGTTCTTC.

This sequence joins TRBV6-8 and TRBJ1-1; D is unresolved. The V gene lost 5 bases and the J gene lost 7 bases, with 14 bases spanning the gap. There are 13 residues in the CDR3. Germline values: CDR1 MNHGY, CDR2 SAAAGT. The CDR3 here is CASSRPPRGEAFF. The CDR3 nucleotides are TGTGCCAGCAGTAGACCTCCTCGAGGTGAAGCTTTCTTT.

V gene TRBV12-3 or TRBV12-4 combines with J gene TRBJ2-7, with 12 bases matching TRBD1. V lost 5 bases to trimming and J lost 3 bases; unmatched junction nucleotides: 2. The CDR3 contains 14 residues. The CDR3 loop is CASSGTGGYYEQYF. The DNA of the CDR3 is TGTGCCAGCAGTGGGACAGGGGGCTACTACGAGCAGTACTTC.

This clonotype appeared a few times. The chain recombines TRBV7-9 with TRBJ2-7, with 7 bases lining up with TRBD1. The J segment lost 4 bases and the V segment lost 6 bases, leaving 12 bases of the junction unmatched. The CDR3 has 15 amino acids. Germline values: CDR1 SEHNR, CDR2 FQNEAQ (reference sequence). CDR3 in amino acids: CASRSGGGQVYEQYF. DNA of the CDR3: TGTGCCAGCAGATCAGGGGGTGGTCAGGTGTACGAGCAGTACTTC.

The chain is built from TRBV12-3 or TRBV12-4 and TRBJ1-1, with D hard to call. Trimming left V 2 bases short and J 1 base short, with 11 bases between. The CDR3 loop spans 15 amino acids. This CDR3 is CASSLSRVGNTEAFF. In DNA, the CDR3 is TGTGCCAGCAGTTTATCGAGGGTTGGGAACACTGAAGCTTTCTTT.

The gene calls are TRBV20-1 and TRBJ2-1; the D is unclear. V lost 0 bases and J 0 bases, leaving 12 bases between the germline ends. The V gene's germline CDR1 is DFQATT and CDR2 SNEGSKA (reference sequence). The CDR3 covers 16 residues. CDR3 in DNA: TGCAGTGCTAGAGATCGTCTTTCCAGCTCCTACAATGAGCAGTTCTTC. Its protein product is CSARDRLSSSYNEQFF.

The table lists this clonotype with many counts. CDR3 DNA sequence: TGTGCCAGCAGCTTAGGTCCTAGCGGGGGGTACCAAGAGACCCAGTACTTC. This sequence encodes CASSLGPSGGYQETQYF. The chain combines TRBV7-2 with TRBJ2-5; 11 bases match TRBD2. The CDR3 consists of 17 residues. V trimming: 1 base; J trimming: 0 bases; junction bases outside the gene matches: 4. Germline V CDR1 and CDR2: SGHTA, FQGNSA.

The table lists this clonotype with many counts. The rearrangement joins TRBV7-6 to TRBJ2-2, with 7 bases identical to TRBD1. V trimming: 0 bases; J trimming: 0 bases; junction bases outside the gene matches: 1. Looked up from germline, CDR1 is SGHVS and CDR2 is FNYEAQ. This CDR3 spans 16 amino acids. The CDR3 bases are TGTGCCAGCAGCTTAGCAGGGGGCCCGAACACCGGGGAGCTGTTTTTT. Its translation is CASSLAGGPNTGELFF.

A few counts support this clonotype. The rearrangement links TRBV19 to TRBJ2-7, with D possibly being TRBD1 or TRBD2 (5 bases each). The CDR3 loop spans 15 amino acids. Trimming cost V 7 bases and J 4 bases, with 20 bases left between them. Germline V gene sequence: CDR1 LNHDA, CDR2 SQIVND (reference sequence). For the CDR3, the DNA is TGTGCCAGTACTATGGGTTCCGGGACCCTATACGAGCAGTACTTC. Translated: CASTMGSGTLYEQYF.

This chain's CDR3 is CSAPGSGTGELFF. As DNA, the CDR3 is TGCAGTGCCCCGGGGTCTGGCACCGGGGAGCTGTTTTTT. This chain connects TRBV20-1 to TRBJ2-2; D might be TRBD2 (5 bases). Trimming shortened V by 6 bases and J by 4 bases, and 12 bases separated the two germline ends. Germline CDR1 is DFQATT and CDR2 is SNEGSKA (reference sequence). This CDR3 has 13 amino acids.

This chain connects TRBV6-1 to TRBJ2-7; TRBD1 or TRBD2 may be the D gene (5 bases each). The CDR3 is 13 residues long. Germline V gene sequence: CDR1 MNHNS, CDR2 SASEGT. V dropped 11 bases and J dropped 2 bases, with 16 bases sitting between them. CDR3 sequence reads: CAVSRGRTYEQYF. For the CDR3, the DNA is TGTGCCGTGTCCCGGGGCAGGACCTACGAGCAGTACTTC.

The rearrangement joins TRBV11-2 to TRBJ2-2; 11 nucleotides align to TRBD2. V gave up 6 bases and J gave up 1 base; unmatched junction bases: 4. This CDR3 comprises 16 residues. Germline V gene data show CDR1 as SGHAT and CDR2 as FQNNGV. The CDR3 loop reads CASSSTSGMNTGELFF. The CDR3 bases are TGTGCCAGCAGTTCGACTAGCGGGATGAACACCGGGGAGCTGTTTTTT.

The chain links TRBV7-8 to TRBJ2-1; D possibly matches TRBD1 or TRBD2 (5 bases each). This CDR3 comprises 14 residues. Germline V gene data show CDR1 as SGHVS and CDR2 as FQNEAQ. V was pared by 5 bases and J by 7 bases, with 15 bases between. The CDR3 here is CASSPRGRTNEQFF. CDR3 bases: TGTGCCAGCAGCCCCCGGGGACGTACTAATGAGCAGTTCTTC.

In its sample, this clonotype was seen a few times. V gene TRBV7-9 combines with J gene TRBJ2-7; 8 nucleotides line up with TRBD1. Germline lookup yields CDR1 SEHNR and CDR2 FQNEAQ (reference sequence). V shed 5 bases, J shed 3 bases, and the junction held 9 bases outside the gene matches. The CDR3 is 15 residues long. The CDR3 bases are TGTGCCAGCAGCGGGTGGGACAGGAAGAGCTACGAGCAGTACTTC. It encodes CASSGWDRKSYEQYF.

This clonotype was seen just once. The gene calls are TRBV2 and TRBJ1-4, with no clear D. Germline CDR1 and CDR2: SNHLY and FYNNEI. This CDR3 is built from 14 residues. The V and J ends lost 4 bases and 5 bases respectively, with 11 bases between them. The CDR3 loop reads CASSVGPPNEKLFF. As DNA, the CDR3 is TGTGCCAGCAGTGTAGGGCCCCCGAATGAAAAACTGTTTTTT.

This clonotype has just a few counts. This sequence joins TRBV7-8 and TRBJ2-7, with D perhaps TRBD1 (6 bases). Trimming cost V 6 bases and J 4 bases, with 19 bases left between them. The CDR3 consists of 15 residues. Germline CDR1 is SGHVS and CDR2 is FQNEAQ. The DNA of the CDR3 is TGTGCCAGCAGAGCCGTGGCAGGGGTAAGGTACGAGCAGTACTTC. This translates into CASRAVAGVRYEQYF.

This clonotype was recorded many times. The chain is built from TRBV7-9 and TRBJ2-1; no clear D. Germline CDR1 is SEHNR and CDR2 is FQNEAQ (reference sequence). This CDR3 spans 16 amino acids. Between the trimmed V and J ends, which lost 5 bases and 0 bases, there was a span of 14 bases. The CDR3 DNA sequence: TGTGCCAGCAGCCCCCCCCTGACCCGCTCCTACAATGAGCAGTTCTTC. Protein sequence: CASSPPLTRSYNEQFF.